This T cell receptor (beta chain) is drawn from a study of shared clonotypes between healthy human individuals. Study-level points and caveats: Shared clonotypes: 4.5% to 6.5% naive CD4, 3% to 3.5% naive CD8, about 2.5% memory CD4, approximately 0.37% memory CD8.

V was shortened by 0 bases and J by 1 base, with 11 bases between the two germline ends. Germline CDR1 is SGHRS and CDR2 is YFSETQ. CDR3 length equals 16 residues. Concerning this clone itself: Its antigen remains unknown.

The table came from immunoSEQ multiplex PCR; TCRdb's copy has only in-frame clones and leaves some out. The table shows over 400,000 clones, with approximately 94% occurring only once. The sample taken for sequencing was naive CD4+ T cells sorted from blood. Indicated subset: CD45RA+ positively selected. V gene TRBV5-1 combines with J gene TRBJ1-5; TRBD1 is a possible D gene (6 bases). The receptor was derived from a woman aged 30 to 39 in good health. The CDR3 is CASSLGEGGSNQPQHF. The CDR3 DNA follows: TGCGCCAGCAGCTTGGGTGAGGGGGGAAGCAATCAGCCCCAGCATTTT.